This TCR beta chain was observed in a study of T cell clonality in common variable immunodeficiency. Regarding the study as a whole: Shared TCRbeta clones were fewer between CVID subjects than controls.

The data were produced by immunoSEQ multiplex PCR, yet TCRdb's version contains in-frame clones alone and is incomplete. The profile covers about 60,000 clones, none occurring a single time. The J segment lost 4 bases and the V segment lost 7 bases, leaving 14 bases of the junction unmatched. The germline V gene encodes CDR1 SNHLY and CDR2 FYNNEI. The CDR3 contains 16 residues. Turning to this clone: Its antigen is undetermined. The read ends 3 residues before the CDR3 terminus; that terminus is restored from the germline J gene.

The rearrangement uses TRBV2 and TRBJ2-7; 9 nucleotides align to TRBD1. This TCR was recovered from a person aged 18 to 69 in good health. The sequenced sample consisted of peripheral blood mononuclear cells. The CDR3 loop is CASTSPTGGAGYEQYF. CDR3 DNA (partial): TGTGCCAGCACCAGTCCCACAGGGGGCGCAGGATACGAG. The complete variable domain, with remaining parts taken from reference TRBV2 and TRBJ2-7, reads EPEVTQTPSHQVTQMGQEVILRCVPISNHLYFYWYRQILGQKVEFLVSFYNNEISEKSEIFDDQFSVERPDGSNFTLKIRSTKLEDSAMYFCASTSPTGGAGYEQYFGPGTRLTVT.